Listed below are T cell receptor beta chains from one sample, sequenced in a study of identical twins. From the 5' RACE reads, TCRdb called clonotypes with MiXCR, one entry per CDR3 protein. The repertoire holds hundreds of thousands of distinct CDR3 sequences, with 21% as singletons. These data also formed part of another study, on T cells expressing NK-cell markers.

Sequenced: PBMCs. These receptors originate from a woman younger than 35 in good health. The CDR3 runs from the conserved cysteine through the conserved F or W. Each record gives: clone size, D gene, J gene, V gene, CDR3 protein, CDR3 DNA. A D gene is named only where the DNA matches it firmly. Size is stated for part of the rows, as once, few or many counts, or as a class when the clone is expanded.

few,-,TRBJ2-7,TRBV10-3,CASWERGYEQYF,TGTGCCAGCTGGGAAAGAGGCTACGAGCAGTACTTC
once,-,TRBJ2-5,TRBV2,CAIRAGDEETQYF,TGTGCCATCCGGGCCGGGGACGAAGAGACCCAGTACTTC
many,-,TRBJ1-1,TRBV18,CASSPYEVGTEAFF,TGTGCCAGCTCACCCTACGAGGTCGGCACTGAAGCTTTCTTT
few,-,TRBJ2-4,TRBV5-6,CASSTGGIYKNIQYF,TGTGCCAGCAGCACTGGGGGGATCTATAAAAACATTCAGTACTTC
few,TRBD1,TRBJ2-6,TRBV6-1,CASSLTGEGRVLTF,TGTGCCAGCAGTCTTACAGGGGAAGGTCGCGTCCTGACTTTC
many,TRBD2,TRBJ2-7,TRBV27,CASSLRLAETYEQYF,TGTGCCAGCAGTTTAAGACTAGCGGAGACCTACGAGCAGTACTTC
few,TRBD2,TRBJ2-3,TRBV9,CASSALAGSNTQYF,TGTGCCAGCAGCGCACTAGCGGGGAGCAATACGCAGTATTTT
-,-,TRBJ2-1,TRBV12-3/TRBV12-4,CASTGARGDYNEQFF,TGTGCCAGCACCGGGGCGCGGGGAGATTACAATGAGCAGTTCTTC
-,-,TRBJ2-7,TRBV7-9,CASSLTDQNEQYF,TGTGCCAGCAGCTTAACGGACCAGAACGAGCAGTACTTC
many,TRBD1,TRBJ2-7,TRBV12-3/TRBV12-4,CASSLDDRVKAYEQYF,TGTGCCAGCAGTTTAGACGACAGGGTAAAGGCCTACGAGCAGTACTTC
-,TRBD1,TRBJ1-1,TRBV6-1,CASSKSGTGYTEAFF,TGTGCCAGCAGTAAATCCGGGACAGGTTACACTGAAGCTTTCTTT
-,-,TRBJ1-6,TRBV20-1,CSARTAGQASPLHF,TGCAGTGCTAGAACGGCGGGACAAGCGTCACCCCTCCACTTT
few,-,TRBJ2-3,TRBV20-1,CSASLVTPGTQYF,TGCAGTGCTAGTCTCGTCACCCCTGGAACGCAGTATTTT
many,-,TRBJ2-5,TRBV5-1,CASSLIGAGQETQYF,TGCGCCAGCAGCTTGATCGGCGCGGGACAAGAGACCCAGTACTTC
-,TRBD2,TRBJ2-5,TRBV3-1,CASSQELAGPRYGETQYF,TGTGCCAGCAGCCAAGAACTAGCGGGGCCCAGATATGGGGAGACCCAGTACTTC
-,-,TRBJ2-2,TRBV20-1,CSASDNTGELFF,TGCAGTGCTAGTGACAACACCGGGGAGCTGTTTTTT
medium-sized,-,TRBJ2-6,TRBV6-5,CASSYSGGSGANVLTF,TGTGCCAGCAGTTACTCAGGGGGCTCTGGGGCCAACGTCCTGACTTTC
few,-,TRBJ2-1,TRBV5-6,CASTPSLRDSYNEQFF,TGTGCCAGCACCCCGTCCCTCAGGGACTCCTACAATGAGCAGTTCTTC
-,-,TRBJ2-7,TRBV4-3,CASSQGTLGDGSYEQYF,TGCGCCAGCAGCCAAGGGACCTTGGGGGACGGCTCCTACGAGCAGTACTTC
few,-,TRBJ2-1,TRBV20-1,CSALPGPTRNEQFF,TGCAGTGCCCTCCCGGGACCTACACGCAATGAGCAGTTCTTC